The 8 T cell receptor beta chains given below trace back to one sample, sequenced in a study of control samples from healthy donors and cancer patients. Only in-frame clones appear in the TCRdb table, and some are missing; sequencing was by immunoSEQ multiplex PCR. The table shows around 140,000 clones, with about nine tenths occurring only once. The sample was PBMCs. The receptors here all came from a man between 50 and 59 years old with head and neck cancer.

The chain carries TRBV21-1 and TRBJ1-3; the DNA was not used to check the table's D call, TRBD1. TRBV21-1 is a pseudogene locus. The CDR3 covers 16 residues. CDR3 DNA sequence: TGTGCCAGCGGGACAGGGGCCCCCCTCTCTGGAAACACCATATATTTT. Its translation is CASGTGAPLSGNTIYF.

The chain couples TRBV28 to TRBJ1-5; tentative D call: TRBD1 (5 bases). This CDR3 contains 12 residues. V lost 10 bases and J lost 5, with 12 bases in between. CDR1 and CDR2 (germline): MDHEN, SYDVKM. The CDR3 loop reads CAIDSLYQPQHF. The CDR3 nucleotides are TGTGCCATCGACAGCTTATATCAGCCCCAGCATTTT.

This clone was seen a handful of times. The J gene is TRBJ2-7, the V gene TRBV7-2, with 8 bases matching TRBD1. J lost 3 bases, V lost 2 bases, and 6 bases had no gene match. There are 15 residues in the CDR3. Germline values: CDR1 SGHTA, CDR2 FQGNSA. The CDR3: CASSLNIGQGYEQYF. CDR3 DNA: TGTGCCAGCAGCTTAAACATCGGACAGGGCTACGAGCAGTACTTC.

This clone has a single count. V and J are TRBV27 and TRBJ2-7, with D possibly matching TRBD1 (5 bases). The CDR3 contains 14 residues. Germline V gene lookup returns CDR1 MNHEY and CDR2 SMNVEV (reference sequence). V lost 3 bases, J lost 3 bases, and 12 bases lay in between. CDR3 sequence (DNA): TGTGCCAGCAGTTTGCAGGGAAGGTACTACGAGCAGTACTTC. This sequence encodes CASSLQGRYYEQYF.

This chain links TRBV7-2 with TRBJ2-5, with D possibly matching TRBD1 (6 bases). The V gene's germline CDR1 is SGHTA and CDR2 FQGNSA. CDR3 length: 13 amino acids. Trimming removed 4 bases from V and 5 bases from J, with 11 bases in between. The CDR3 sequence: CASSSTGSETQYF. DNA of the CDR3: TGTGCCAGCAGCTCCACAGGGTCGGAGACCCAGTACTTC.

This chain uses TRBV19 with TRBJ2-1; TRBD1 matches at 9 bases. V was pared by 7 bases and J by 6 bases, with 10 bases of the junction left unmatched. Per germline, CDR1 LNHDA and CDR2 SQIVND (reference sequence). The CDR3 spans 15 residues. CDR3 residues: CASTSRDRDGNEQFF. DNA for the CDR3: TGTGCCAGTACGTCCCGGGACAGGGATGGCAATGAGCAGTTCTTC.

Of note for this clone: This CDR3 is also generated by other DNA sequences in the sample. This chain links TRBV29-1 with TRBJ2-7, with D tentatively TRBD1 (5 bases). The CDR3 loop spans 12 amino acids. Trimming removed 4 bases at V and 0 bases at J, with 7 bases between. Looked up from germline, CDR1 is SQVTM and CDR2 is ANQGSEA. In nucleotides, the CDR3 is TGCAGCGTTGCCGACAGCTCCTACGAGCAGTACTTC. Translation gives CSVADSSYEQYF.

As regards this clone: Other DNA sequences in this sample translate to the same CDR3. The chain is built from TRBV18 and TRBJ1-1; 7 bases agree with TRBD1. The germline V gene has CDR1 KGHSH and CDR2 LQKENI. J was trimmed by 1 base and V by 4 bases; bases with no gene match: 3. The CDR3 has 14 residues. In DNA, the CDR3 is TGTGCCAGCTCACGGGACAGTCAGAACACTGAAGCTTTCTTT. Protein: CASSRDSQNTEAFF.